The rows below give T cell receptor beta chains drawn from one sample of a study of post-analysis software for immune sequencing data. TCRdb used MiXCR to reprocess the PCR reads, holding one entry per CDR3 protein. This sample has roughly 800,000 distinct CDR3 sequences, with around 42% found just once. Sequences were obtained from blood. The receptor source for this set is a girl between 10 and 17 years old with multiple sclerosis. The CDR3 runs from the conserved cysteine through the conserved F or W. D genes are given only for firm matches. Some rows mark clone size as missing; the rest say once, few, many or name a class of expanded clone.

CASTGQETYSNQPQHF TGTGCCAGCACGGGACAGGAGACCTATAGCAATCAGCCCCAGCATTTT TRBD1 TRBJ1-5 TRBV7-3 -
CASSFDSPYEQYF TGTGCCAGCAGTTTCGACTCCCCCTACGAGCAGTACTTC - TRBJ2-7 TRBV12-3/TRBV12-4 -
CASSAPRWGGTGGYTF TGTGCCAGCAGCGCCCCTAGGTGGGGCGGTACCGGAGGCTACACCTTC - TRBJ1-2 TRBV3-1 -
CASSDLSGTHKDEQFF TGCGCCAGCAGCGACCTATCCGGGACTCACAAGGATGAGCAGTTCTTC - TRBJ2-1 TRBV4-1 few
CASSGTASEQYF TGTGCCAGCAGTGGGACAGCATCCGAGCAGTACTTC TRBD1 TRBJ2-7 TRBV27 -
CASSVGGASSYEQYF TGTGCCAGCAGCGTAGGGGGAGCGAGCTCCTACGAGCAGTACTTC - TRBJ2-7 TRBV7-9 -
CASSFNSGGPNTQYF TGTGCCAGCAGTTTTAATTCGGGAGGGCCGAATACGCAGTATTTT TRBD2 TRBJ2-3 TRBV12-3/TRBV12-4 few
CASSLAGASADTQYF TGTGCCAGCAGTTTAGCGGGAGCTAGCGCAGATACGCAGTATTTT - TRBJ2-3 TRBV12-3/TRBV12-4 -
CASSPQGKGTEAFF TGTGCCAGCAGCCCGCAGGGGAAAGGGACTGAAGCTTTCTTT - TRBJ1-1 TRBV27 once
CASSFTREGFWEQYF TGTGCCAGCAGTTTTACCCGGGAGGGGTTCTGGGAGCAGTACTTC TRBD2 TRBJ2-7 TRBV28 -
CATSTPGQGGEKLFF TGTGCCACCAGCACACCGGGACAGGGAGGTGAAAAACTGTTTTTT TRBD1 TRBJ1-4 TRBV15 few
CASSLNGEQYF TGTGCCAGCAGCTTAAACGGCGAGCAGTACTTC - TRBJ2-7 TRBV7-9 -
CASSLTGMRGAFF TGTGCCAGCAGCTTAACGGGAATGAGGGGGGCTTTCTTT - TRBJ1-1 TRBV7-3 -
CASSEVAANPYGYTF TGTGCCAGCAGTGAAGTAGCGGCAAATCCCTATGGCTACACCTTC - TRBJ1-2 TRBV6-1 few
CASSLGLGHGETEAFF TGTGCCAGTAGCTTAGGTTTAGGTCACGGGGAAACTGAAGCTTTCTTT - TRBJ1-1 TRBV11-2 -
CASSTGGSEQYF TGTGCCAGCAGTACAGGGGGAAGCGAGCAGTACTTC TRBD1 TRBJ2-7 TRBV27 -
CASSPSKGNIQYF TGTGCCAGCAGTCCCTCGAAGGGTAACATTCAGTACTTC - TRBJ2-4 TRBV12-3/TRBV12-4 -
CSVEDRENEQYF TGCAGCGTTGAAGACAGGGAAAACGAGCAGTACTTC - TRBJ2-7 TRBV29-1 -
CSVEDREGYGYTF TGCAGCGTTGAGGACAGGGAAGGGTATGGCTACACCTTC TRBD1 TRBJ1-2 TRBV29-1 -
CASSQFRGTGELFF TGCGCCAGCAGCCAATTTAGGGGGACCGGGGAGCTGTTTTTT - TRBJ2-2 TRBV4-3 many
CATGGPSGDTQYF TGTGCCACCGGCGGGCCCTCTGGAGATACGCAGTATTTT - TRBJ2-3 TRBV24-1 -
CASSVAGTRLDTQYF TGTGCCAGCAGCGTGGCTGGGACTAGATTGGATACGCAGTATTTT TRBD2 TRBJ2-3 TRBV9 -
CSARDLNRGGTEAFF TGCAGTGCTAGAGATCTGAACAGGGGGGGCACTGAAGCTTTCTTT TRBD1 TRBJ1-1 TRBV20-1 -
CSARDPTSGAYEQYF TGCAGTGCTAGAGATCCTACTAGCGGGGCCTACGAGCAGTACTTC TRBD2 TRBJ2-7 TRBV20-1 -
CASSLEVGSYGYTF TGTGCCAGCAGCTTAGAGGTGGGAAGCTATGGCTACACCTTC - TRBJ1-2 TRBV11-2 few
CASSLGPGRSVGTDTQYF TGCGCCAGCAGCTTGGGTCCCGGGAGAAGTGTTGGCACAGATACGCAGTATTTT - TRBJ2-3 TRBV5-1 -
CASSLRVAGGTGADTQYF TGTGCCAGCAGTTTAAGGGTGGCGGGAGGCACCGGGGCAGATACGCAGTATTTT TRBD2 TRBJ2-3 TRBV27 few
CASSQETDGTYEQYF TGCGCCAGCAGCCAAGAGACGGACGGGACCTACGAGCAGTACTTC - TRBJ2-7 TRBV4-3 -
CASSFPGEGAQETQYF TGTGCCAGCAGCTTTCCGGGTGAGGGGGCCCAAGAGACCCAGTACTTC TRBD1 TRBJ2-5 TRBV7-2 -
CASSPLAGADEKLFF TGCGCCAGCAGCCCCTTGGCAGGGGCTGATGAAAAACTGTTTTTT - TRBJ1-4 TRBV4-1 -
CSVEKGQGHNEQYF TGCAGCGTTGAAAAGGGACAGGGGCACAACGAGCAGTACTTC TRBD1 TRBJ2-7 TRBV29-1 once
CASSLGASGSHTDTQYF TGCGCCAGCAGCTTGGGGGCTAGCGGGAGCCACACAGATACGCAGTATTTT TRBD2 TRBJ2-3 TRBV5-1 -
CASSQVSGRAADTQYF TGTGCCAGCAGCCAAGTCAGCGGGAGGGCTGCAGATACGCAGTATTTT TRBD2 TRBJ2-3 TRBV4-2 -
CAWSVHVEAFF TGTGCCTGGAGTGTACACGTCGAAGCTTTCTTT - TRBJ1-1 TRBV30 -
CASSSIAGANVEQYF TGTGCCAGCAGCTCAATAGCGGGTGCTAATGTCGAGCAGTACTTC TRBD2 TRBJ2-7 TRBV9 -
CASSQGENTIYF TGCGCCAGCAGCCAAGGTGAAAACACCATATATTTT - TRBJ1-3 TRBV4-1 once
CASSWNSGTYNEQFF TGTGCCAGCAGCTGGAACAGCGGCACCTACAATGAGCAGTTCTTC - TRBJ2-1 TRBV7-3 few
CSAMGVEGYTF TGCAGTGCTATGGGGGTTGAAGGCTACACCTTC - TRBJ1-2 TRBV20-1 -
CSAGIAVSRDTQYF TGCAGTGCTGGAATAGCGGTCTCAAGAGATACGCAGTATTTT - TRBJ2-3 TRBV20-1 many
CASSQLAYETQYF TGTGCCAGCAGCCAACTAGCGTACGAGACCCAGTACTTC - TRBJ2-5 TRBV3-1 few
CASSLRENNEQFF TGTGCCAGCAGCTTACGGGAAAACAATGAGCAGTTCTTC - TRBJ2-1 TRBV7-8 -
CAVKGAGGLMDGYTF TGTGCCGTGAAGGGGGCAGGGGGTTTGATGGATGGCTACACCTTC TRBD1 TRBJ1-2 TRBV27 -
CASSARDSYNEQFF TGTGCCAGCAGCGCTCGGGATTCCTACAATGAGCAGTTCTTC - TRBJ2-1 TRBV7-2 -
CASRSPLYQETQYF TGTGCCAGCAGGTCTCCACTGTACCAAGAGACCCAGTACTTC - TRBJ2-5 TRBV12-3/TRBV12-4 -
CSASRTNEQFF TGCAGTGCTAGCAGGACCAATGAGCAGTTCTTC - TRBJ2-1 TRBV20-1 -
CASSLFGTSTSYEQYF TGTGCCAGCAGTTTGTTCGGGACTAGCACCAGCTACGAGCAGTACTTC TRBD2 TRBJ2-7 TRBV12-3/TRBV12-4 -
CSVDGEGAEAFF TGCAGCGTTGACGGGGAGGGTGCTGAAGCTTTCTTT - TRBJ1-1 TRBV29-1 -
CSVEPGAGNIQYF TGCAGCGTTGAACCAGGGGCTGGAAACATTCAGTACTTC - TRBJ2-4 TRBV29-1 -
CASSFYPGTGGDEQFF TGTGCCAGCAGCTTCTACCCCGGGACAGGGGGCGATGAGCAGTTCTTC TRBD1 TRBJ2-1 TRBV7-2 -
CASSSRDGSNTEAFF TGCGCCAGCAGCTCCCGGGACGGGTCGAACACTGAAGCTTTCTTT - TRBJ1-1 TRBV5-1 -
CAWVGGNYGYTF TGTGCCTGGGTCGGAGGGAACTATGGCTACACCTTC - TRBJ1-2 TRBV30 -
CSVEVKDRAVYNEQFF TGCAGCGTTGAAGTTAAGGACAGGGCTGTCTACAATGAGCAGTTCTTC TRBD1 TRBJ2-1 TRBV29-1 -
CASSVTSGIHDTQYF TGTGCCAGCAGCGTGACTAGCGGGATTCACGATACGCAGTATTTT TRBD2 TRBJ2-3 TRBV14 -
CSAPGLAGGWNTDTQYF TGCAGTGCCCCCGGACTAGCGGGAGGGTGGAACACAGATACGCAGTATTTT TRBD2 TRBJ2-3 TRBV20-1 few